The 3 T cell receptor beta chains reported below all come from one sample, sequenced in a study of tumor and adjacent non-tumor tissue in lung cancer. The library came from three nested PCR rounds adapted from ARM-PCR protocols. Each CDR3 protein gets one entry after TCRdb re-called the multiplex PCR reads with MiXCR. The profile covers 200,000 to 250,000 distinct CDR3 sequences, with 71% appearing a single time and about 23% taken by the ten largest. This sample's RNA came from whole unsorted tissue. The specimen sequenced was lung tumor tissue. The receptor source for this set is a man between 60 and 75 years old with non-small cell lung cancer.

In this sample, this clonotype turned up many times. The chain combines TRBV6-5 with TRBJ2-5; a possible D gene is TRBD2 (5 bases). Deletions cut 2 bases from V and 4 bases from J, with 11 bases between. The germline V gene has CDR1 MNHEY and CDR2 SVGAGI. This CDR3 is built from 14 residues. The CDR3 protein is CASSYTPGRETQYF. The DNA of the CDR3 is TGTGCCAGCAGTTACACCCCGGGGAGAGAGACCCAGTACTTC.

The chain links TRBV11-2 to TRBJ2-7; 8 nucleotides agree with TRBD1. This CDR3 region has 15 residues. Per the germline V gene, CDR1 is SGHAT and CDR2 is FQNNGV. V lost 5 bases to trimming and J lost 8 bases; unmatched junction nucleotides: 14. For the CDR3, the DNA is TGTGCCAGCAGCCGACACGGGACAGGTGGTTTCAAGCAGTACTTC. It is translated as CASSRHGTGGFKQYF.

With regard to this clonotype: This likely comes from a read error, as the CDR3 has no conserved phenylalanine or tryptophan at its end. The chain recombines TRBV29-1 with TRBJ2-1; 7 bases agree with TRBD2. Trimming at V came to 7 bases and at J to 8 bases, leaving 14 bases not matched to a gene. The CDR3 consists of 14 residues. Germline V lookup: CDR1 SQVTM, CDR2 ANQGSEA. CDR3 sequence reads: CSGVEAGDSDEQFY. CDR3 nucleotides: TGCAGCGGGGTTGAGGCGGGGGACTCGGATGAGCAGTTCTAC.